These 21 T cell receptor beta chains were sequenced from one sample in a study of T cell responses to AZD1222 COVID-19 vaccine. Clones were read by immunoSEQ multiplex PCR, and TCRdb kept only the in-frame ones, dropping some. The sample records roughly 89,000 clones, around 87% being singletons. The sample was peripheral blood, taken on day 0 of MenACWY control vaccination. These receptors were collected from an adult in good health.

For the CDR3, the DNA is TGTGCCAGCAGCCAAGGGTCGGGCAACAATCAGCCCCAGCATTTT. Protein product: CASSQGSGNNQPQHF. The rearrangement links TRBV3-1 (or the pseudogene TRBV3-2) to TRBJ1-5, with D unclear. The CDR3 has 15 residues. Germline V gives CDR1 LGHDT, CDR2 YNNKEL (reference sequence). Trimming removed 1 base from V and 3 bases from J, with 10 bases in between.

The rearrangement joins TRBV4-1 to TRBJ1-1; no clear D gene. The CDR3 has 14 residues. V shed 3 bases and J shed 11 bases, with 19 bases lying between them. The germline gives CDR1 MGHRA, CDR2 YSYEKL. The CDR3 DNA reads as TGCGCCAGCAGCCACCCTTTCGTAAGGTCGGGGGCTTTCTTT. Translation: CASSHPFVRSGAFF.

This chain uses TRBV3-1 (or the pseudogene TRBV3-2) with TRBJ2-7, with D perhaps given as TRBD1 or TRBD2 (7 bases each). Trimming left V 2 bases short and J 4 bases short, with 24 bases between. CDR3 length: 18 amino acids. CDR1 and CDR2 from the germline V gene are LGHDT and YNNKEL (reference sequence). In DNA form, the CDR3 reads TGTGCCAGCAGCCAACACCCCCGAATCTTCCAGGGGGGGTACGAGCAGTACTTC. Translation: CASSQHPRIFQGGYEQYF.

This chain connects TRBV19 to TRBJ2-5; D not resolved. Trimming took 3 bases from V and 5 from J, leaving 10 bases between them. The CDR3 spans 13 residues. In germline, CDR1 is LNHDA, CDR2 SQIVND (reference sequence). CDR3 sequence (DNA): TGTGCCAGTAGTATTAGAAGCTGGGAGACCCAGTACTTC. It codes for CASSIRSWETQYF. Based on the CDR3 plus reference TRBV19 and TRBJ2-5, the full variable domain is DGGITQSPKYLFRKEGQNVTLSCEQNLNHDAMYWYRQDPGQGLRLIYYSQIVNDFQKGDIAEGYSVSREKKESFPLTVTSAQKNPTAFYLCASSIRSWETQYFGPGTRLLVL.

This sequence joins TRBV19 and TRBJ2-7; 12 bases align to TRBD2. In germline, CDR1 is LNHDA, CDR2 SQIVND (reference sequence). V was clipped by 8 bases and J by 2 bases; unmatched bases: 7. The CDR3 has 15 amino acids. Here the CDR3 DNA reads TGTGCCAGTGCCTGGACTAGCGGGGAACCCTACGAGCAGTACTTC. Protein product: CASAWTSGEPYEQYF.

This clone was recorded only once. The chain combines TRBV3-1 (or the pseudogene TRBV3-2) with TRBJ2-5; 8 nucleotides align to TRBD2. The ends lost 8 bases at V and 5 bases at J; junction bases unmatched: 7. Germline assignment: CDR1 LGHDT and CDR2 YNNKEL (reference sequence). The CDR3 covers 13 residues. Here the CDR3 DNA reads TGTGCCAGCCGCGGACTAGCTTTGGAGACCCAGTACTTC. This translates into CASRGLALETQYF.

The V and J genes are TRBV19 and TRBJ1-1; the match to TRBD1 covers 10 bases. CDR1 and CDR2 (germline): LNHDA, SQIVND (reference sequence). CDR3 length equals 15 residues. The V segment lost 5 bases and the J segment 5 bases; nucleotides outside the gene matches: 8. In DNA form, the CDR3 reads TGTGCCAGTAGTTTCCCGGGACAGGGGACGACTGAAGCTTTCTTT. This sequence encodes CASSFPGQGTTEAFF.

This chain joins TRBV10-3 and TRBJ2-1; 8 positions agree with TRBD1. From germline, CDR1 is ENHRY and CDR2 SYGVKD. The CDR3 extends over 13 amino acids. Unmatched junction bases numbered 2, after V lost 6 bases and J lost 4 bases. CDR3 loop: CAISRQGYNEQFF. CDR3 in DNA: TGTGCCATCAGCAGACAGGGGTACAATGAGCAGTTCTTC.

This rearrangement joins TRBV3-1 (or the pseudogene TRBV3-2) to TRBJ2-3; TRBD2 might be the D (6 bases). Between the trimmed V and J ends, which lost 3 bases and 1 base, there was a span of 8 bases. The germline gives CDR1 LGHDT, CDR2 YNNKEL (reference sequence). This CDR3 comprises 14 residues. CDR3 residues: CASSHGGGTDTQYF. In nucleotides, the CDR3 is TGTGCCAGCAGCCACGGCGGGGGCACAGATACGCAGTATTTT.

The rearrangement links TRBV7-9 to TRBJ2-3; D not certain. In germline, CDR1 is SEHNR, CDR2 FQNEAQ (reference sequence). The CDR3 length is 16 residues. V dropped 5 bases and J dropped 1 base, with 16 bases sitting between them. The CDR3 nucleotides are TGTGCCAGCAGCCCGACATTGGCGTTTGGCACAGATACGCAGTATTTT. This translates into CASSPTLAFGTDTQYF.

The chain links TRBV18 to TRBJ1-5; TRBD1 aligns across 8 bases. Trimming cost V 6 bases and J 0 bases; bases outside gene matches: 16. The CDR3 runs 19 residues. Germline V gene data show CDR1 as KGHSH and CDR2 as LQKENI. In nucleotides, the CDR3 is TGTGCCAGCTCGGAAGGAGGGGACAGGTCCCGTTATAGCAATCAGCCCCAGCATTTT. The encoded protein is CASSEGGDRSRYSNQPQHF. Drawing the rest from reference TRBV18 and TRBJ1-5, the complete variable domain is NAGVMQNPRHLVRRRGQEARLRCSPMKGHSHVYWYRQLPEEGLKFMVYLQKENIIDESGMPKERFSAEFPKEGPSILRIQQVVRGDSAAYFCASSEGGDRSRYSNQPQHFGDGTRLSIL.

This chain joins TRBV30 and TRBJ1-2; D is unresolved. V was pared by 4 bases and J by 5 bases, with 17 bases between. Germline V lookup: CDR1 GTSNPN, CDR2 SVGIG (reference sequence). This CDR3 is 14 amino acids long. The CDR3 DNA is TGTGCCTGGAAGTACAGACTGGAAAGATATGGCTACACCTTC. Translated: CAWKYRLERYGYTF.

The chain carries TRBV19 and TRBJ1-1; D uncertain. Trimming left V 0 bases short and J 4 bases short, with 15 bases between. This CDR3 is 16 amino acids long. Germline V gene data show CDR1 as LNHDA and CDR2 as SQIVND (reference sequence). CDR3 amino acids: CASSIDFGTGLTEAFF. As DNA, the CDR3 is TGTGCCAGTAGTATAGATTTTGGTACGGGCCTCACTGAAGCTTTCTTT. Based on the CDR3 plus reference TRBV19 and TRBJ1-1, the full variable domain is DGGITQSPKYLFRKEGQNVTLSCEQNLNHDAMYWYRQDPGQGLRLIYYSQIVNDFQKGDIAEGYSVSREKKESFPLTVTSAQKNPTAFYLCASSIDFGTGLTEAFFGQGTRLTVV.

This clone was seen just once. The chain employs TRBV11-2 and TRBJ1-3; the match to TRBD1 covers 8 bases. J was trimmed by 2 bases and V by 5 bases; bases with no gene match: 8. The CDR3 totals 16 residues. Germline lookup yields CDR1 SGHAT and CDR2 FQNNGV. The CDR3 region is CASSANRGEAGNTIYF. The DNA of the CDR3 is TGTGCCAGCAGCGCCAACAGGGGGGAAGCTGGAAACACCATATATTTT.

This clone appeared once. The CDR3 nucleotides are TGTGCCAGCAGTTACGCACTTGGGAATGAGCAGTTCTTC. Protein: CASSYALGNEQFF. The J gene is TRBJ2-1, the V gene TRBV6-5; D is unresolved. Deletions cut 2 bases from V and 7 bases from J, with 9 bases between. There are 13 residues in the CDR3. CDR1 is MNHEY, CDR2 SVGAGI, per germline.

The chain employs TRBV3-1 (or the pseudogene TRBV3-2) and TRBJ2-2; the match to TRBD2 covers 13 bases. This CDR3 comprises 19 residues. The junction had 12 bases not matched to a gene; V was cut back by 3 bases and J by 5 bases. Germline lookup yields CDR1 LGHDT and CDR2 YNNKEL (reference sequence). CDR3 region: CASSHPSLAGGADTGELFF. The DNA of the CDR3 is TGTGCCAGCAGCCACCCTTCACTAGCGGGAGGGGCTGATACCGGGGAGCTGTTTTTT.

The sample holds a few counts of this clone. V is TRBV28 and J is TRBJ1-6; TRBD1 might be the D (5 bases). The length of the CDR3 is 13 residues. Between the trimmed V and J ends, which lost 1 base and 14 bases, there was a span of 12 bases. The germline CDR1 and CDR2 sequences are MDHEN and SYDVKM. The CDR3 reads CASSLSEGLTLHF. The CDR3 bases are TGTGCCAGCAGTTTATCGGAGGGGCTCACCCTCCACTTT.

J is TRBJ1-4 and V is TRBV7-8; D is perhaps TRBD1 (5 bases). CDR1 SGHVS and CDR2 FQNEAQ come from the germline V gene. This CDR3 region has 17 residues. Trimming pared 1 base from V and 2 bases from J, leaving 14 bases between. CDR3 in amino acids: CASSLGGATSTNEKLFF. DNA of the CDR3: TGTGCCAGCAGCTTAGGTGGGGCTACGTCGACTAATGAAAAACTGTTTTTT.

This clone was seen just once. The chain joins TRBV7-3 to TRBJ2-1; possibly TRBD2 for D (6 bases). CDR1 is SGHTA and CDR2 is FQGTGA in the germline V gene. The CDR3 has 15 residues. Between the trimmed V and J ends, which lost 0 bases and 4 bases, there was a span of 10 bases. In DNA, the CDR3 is TGTGCCAGCAGCTTAACGGCCGGGAGTTACAATGAGCAGTTCTTC. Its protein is CASSLTAGSYNEQFF.

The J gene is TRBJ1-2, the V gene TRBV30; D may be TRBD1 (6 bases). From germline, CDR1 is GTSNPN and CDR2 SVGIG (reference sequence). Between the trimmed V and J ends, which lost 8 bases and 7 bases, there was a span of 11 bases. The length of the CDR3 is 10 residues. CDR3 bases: TGTGCCGCTTGGGGGGCTGGCTACACCTTC. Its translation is CAAWGAGYTF.

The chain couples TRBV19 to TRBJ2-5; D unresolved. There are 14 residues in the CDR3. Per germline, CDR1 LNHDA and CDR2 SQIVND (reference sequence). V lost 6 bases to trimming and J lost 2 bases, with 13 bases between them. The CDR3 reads CASSKILQQETQYF. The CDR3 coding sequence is TGTGCCAGTAGCAAAATCCTACAGCAAGAGACCCAGTACTTC. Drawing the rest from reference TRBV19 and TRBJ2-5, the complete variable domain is DGGITQSPKYLFRKEGQNVTLSCEQNLNHDAMYWYRQDPGQGLRLIYYSQIVNDFQKGDIAEGYSVSREKKESFPLTVTSAQKNPTAFYLCASSKILQQETQYFGPGTRLLVL.